The sequence of this T cell receptor (beta chain) was determined in a study of T cell responses to AZD1222 COVID-19 vaccine. Trimming removed 5 bases from V and 10 bases from J, with 9 bases in between. The CDR3 runs to 12 residues. Germline V gene lookup returns CDR1 MDHEN and CDR2 SYDVKM. Comment on this clone: Antigen unknown.

Study-wide results and limits: Only six AZD1222 recipients tested seropositive at baseline.

Here immunoSEQ multiplex PCR was the method, and the copy in TCRdb shows in-frame clones only, minus some. The sample contains under 200,000 clones, around 89% of which appear only once. The chain combines TRBV28 with TRBJ1-6; D call uncertain. The sequence came from an adult who received the AZD1222 COVID-19 vaccine. The starting material was peripheral blood, obtained 28 days after the second AZD1222 dose. The CDR3 spells CASSPLSSPLHF. The CDR3 DNA is TGTGCCAGCAGTCCCCTAAGCTCACCCCTCCACTTT.